This TCR beta chain was sequenced in a study of a mutant IDH1 vaccine in newly diagnosed glioma. Study in general: Treated patients had a mean age of approximately 40 years and an approximately 62% male, approximately 38% female split. Most patients had received both radiotherapy and temozolomide, the prior options being radiotherapy, temozolomide, or both. Overall study findings and caveats: Pseudoprogression appears to have had no connection to changes in top peripheral T cell clonotypes. Among patients, approximately 93% showed immune responses induced by the vaccine.

Sample time point: baseline, week 1 (first vaccination visit). Treatment described: pre-vaccination baseline after standard-of-care therapy. In the case of this clone: Its antigen is unidentified.

The CDR3 contains 15 residues. V lost 5 bases and J 6 bases, leaving 14 bases between the germline ends. In germline, CDR1 is MNHEY, CDR2 SVGAGI. Measured with immunoSEQ multiplex PCR; TCRdb has only the in-frame clones, and not every one. This table holds around 89,000 clones, 83% found once. The V and J genes are TRBV6-5 and TRBJ1-6, with D maybe TRBD1 (5 bases). This specimen consisted of PBMCs, obtained from a glioma patient treated with radiotherapy, temozolomide or both. This TCR came from a woman aged 50 to 60 with glioma. The DNA for the CDR3 is TGTGCCAGCAGTCCCCGGGGCTCGGGTAATTCACCCCTCCACTTT. It yields the protein CASSPRGSGNSPLHF.